The rows below give T cell receptor beta chains drawn from one sample of a study of blood T cells in healthy people across ages. In TCRdb, the 5' RACE reads were re-called with MiXCR into one record per CDR3 protein. There are about 400,000 distinct CDR3 sequences in the sample; roughly half occur only once, and around 49% lies in the top ten. The sample consisted of blood. These receptors all stem from a man aged 55 to 69 in good health. Each CDR3 is given with its conserved first and last residue. Each record gives: clone size, J gene, D gene, V gene, CDR3 protein, CDR3 DNA. The D gene is left open where the match is weak. Only some rows state a clone size, as once, few, many or a class for expanded clones.

clone_size: few; j_call: TRBJ2-5; d_call: TRBD1; v_call: TRBV25-1; cdr3_aa: CASSGGDRRGELLQETQYF; cdr3_nt: TGTGCCAGCAGTGGGGGGGACAGGCGAGGGGAGCTCCTACAAGAGACCCAGTACTTC
clone_size: few; j_call: TRBJ2-3; d_call: TRBD1; v_call: TRBV2; cdr3_aa: CASRTGVADTQYF; cdr3_nt: TGTGCCAGCCGGACAGGGGTGGCAGATACGCAGTATTTT
clone_size: .; j_call: TRBJ2-4; d_call: TRBD1; v_call: TRBV20-1; cdr3_aa: CSARGQGEDIQYF; cdr3_nt: TGCAGTGCTAGAGGACAGGGAGAAGACATTCAGTACTTC
clone_size: many; j_call: TRBJ2-5; d_call: TRBD2; v_call: TRBV12-3/TRBV12-4; cdr3_aa: CASREAGGPLDEQYF; cdr3_nt: TGTGCCAGCAGAGAAGCGGGGGGGCCGTTGGATGAGCAGTACTTC
clone_size: many; j_call: TRBJ2-5; d_call: .; v_call: TRBV7-2; cdr3_aa: CASSLRSSGRETQYF; cdr3_nt: TGTGCCAGCAGCTTAAGGTCCTCGGGCCGAGAGACCCAGTACTTC
clone_size: .; j_call: TRBJ2-1; d_call: .; v_call: TRBV4-1; cdr3_aa: CASSPPRQNTVHEQFF; cdr3_nt: TGCGCCAGCAGCCCCCCCCGACAGAATACCGTCCATGAGCAGTTCTTC
clone_size: few; j_call: TRBJ1-6; d_call: .; v_call: TRBV7-2; cdr3_aa: CASSLRRANSPLHF; cdr3_nt: TGTGCCAGCAGCTTACGGCGGGCAAATTCACCCCTCCACTTT
clone_size: .; j_call: TRBJ2-4; d_call: .; v_call: TRBV11-3; cdr3_aa: CASSLEAEGEGKNIQYF; cdr3_nt: TGTGCCAGCAGCTTAGAGGCGGAGGGGGAGGGGAAAAACATTCAGTACTTC
clone_size: .; j_call: TRBJ2-7; d_call: TRBD1; v_call: TRBV28; cdr3_aa: CASRTTGTYEQYF; cdr3_nt: TGTGCCAGCAGGACGACAGGGACCTACGAGCAGTACTTC
clone_size: .; j_call: TRBJ2-7; d_call: TRBD1; v_call: TRBV13; cdr3_aa: CASRRTGDSYEQYF; cdr3_nt: TGTGCCAGCAGAAGGACAGGAGATTCCTACGAGCAGTACTTC
clone_size: .; j_call: TRBJ1-6; d_call: .; v_call: TRBV5-1; cdr3_aa: CASSRGNRHEDGSPLHF; cdr3_nt: TGCGCCAGCAGCCGCGGAAACCGTCACGAGGATGGTTCACCCCTCCACTTT
clone_size: few; j_call: TRBJ2-4; d_call: .; v_call: TRBV10-3; cdr3_aa: CAITGQAREQYF; cdr3_nt: TGTGCCATCACAGGACAAGCGAGGGAGCAGTACTTC
clone_size: few; j_call: TRBJ2-1; d_call: .; v_call: TRBV6-2/TRBV6-3; cdr3_aa: CASTKAGSSYNEQFF; cdr3_nt: TGTGCCAGCACTAAAGCGGGCTCCTCCTACAATGAGCAGTTCTTC
clone_size: .; j_call: TRBJ2-3; d_call: .; v_call: TRBV5-1; cdr3_aa: CASSSTGRRDTQYF; cdr3_nt: TGCGCCAGCAGTTCCACGGGCCGCCGGGATACGCAGTATTTT
clone_size: .; j_call: TRBJ1-1; d_call: TRBD1; v_call: TRBV7-9; cdr3_aa: CASSSRGDRVNTEAFF; cdr3_nt: TGTGCCAGCAGCTCTAGAGGGGACAGGGTGAACACTGAAGCTTTCTTT
clone_size: many; j_call: TRBJ2-7; d_call: .; v_call: TRBV6-5; cdr3_aa: CASRGRYTYEQYF; cdr3_nt: TGTGCCAGCAGGGGCAGGTATACATACGAGCAGTACTTC
clone_size: .; j_call: TRBJ2-7; d_call: .; v_call: TRBV12-3/TRBV12-4; cdr3_aa: CASSRDWVDEQYF; cdr3_nt: TGTGCCAGCAGCCGGGACTGGGTCGACGAGCAGTACTTC
clone_size: .; j_call: TRBJ2-7; d_call: .; v_call: TRBV6-2/TRBV6-3; cdr3_aa: CASRDRPEEQYF; cdr3_nt: TGTGCCAGCAGAGACAGGCCTGAGGAGCAGTACTTC
clone_size: .; j_call: TRBJ2-7; d_call: TRBD2; v_call: TRBV29-1; cdr3_aa: CSVASGRCYEQYF; cdr3_nt: TGCAGCGTTGCAAGCGGGAGATGTTACGAGCAGTACTTC
clone_size: many; j_call: TRBJ2-5; d_call: TRBD2; v_call: TRBV5-1; cdr3_aa: CASSLSSGSVRETQYF; cdr3_nt: TGCGCCAGCAGCTTGAGTAGCGGGAGTGTTCGAGAGACCCAGTACTTC
clone_size: many; j_call: TRBJ2-3; d_call: .; v_call: TRBV27; cdr3_aa: CASSYGDTQYF; cdr3_nt: TGTGCCAGCAGTTACGGAGATACGCAGTATTTT
clone_size: .; j_call: TRBJ2-7; d_call: .; v_call: TRBV7-2; cdr3_aa: CASSFSGIVYEQYF; cdr3_nt: TGTGCCAGCAGCTTTTCCGGAATTGTCTACGAGCAGTACTTC
clone_size: few; j_call: TRBJ2-5; d_call: .; v_call: TRBV20-1; cdr3_aa: CSARRETQETQYF; cdr3_nt: TGCAGTGCTAGAAGGGAGACCCAAGAGACCCAGTACTTC
clone_size: .; j_call: TRBJ1-1; d_call: .; v_call: TRBV20-1; cdr3_aa: CSAPGRAFF; cdr3_nt: TGCAGTGCCCCGGGTCGAGCTTTCTTT
clone_size: few; j_call: TRBJ2-7; d_call: TRBD1; v_call: TRBV7-2; cdr3_aa: CASSARQGVFEQYF; cdr3_nt: TGTGCCAGCAGCGCTCGACAGGGTGTATTCGAGCAGTACTTC
clone_size: .; j_call: TRBJ2-7; d_call: .; v_call: TRBV11-2; cdr3_aa: CASSVLGGAAHEQYF; cdr3_nt: TGTGCCAGCAGCGTATTAGGGGGTGCGGCCCACGAGCAGTACTTC
clone_size: once; j_call: TRBJ2-5; d_call: .; v_call: TRBV5-1; cdr3_aa: CAGSQGGGTQETQYF; cdr3_nt: TGCGCCGGCAGCCAGGGAGGGGGAACCCAAGAGACCCAGTACTTC
clone_size: .; j_call: TRBJ1-2; d_call: TRBD1; v_call: TRBV6-1; cdr3_aa: CASSTTETGGLGYTF; cdr3_nt: TGTGCCAGCAGTACGACTGAAACAGGGGGCCTTGGCTACACCTTC
clone_size: .; j_call: TRBJ2-1; d_call: .; v_call: TRBV7-6; cdr3_aa: CASSIGPGEQFF; cdr3_nt: TGTGCCAGCAGTATCGGGCCGGGTGAGCAGTTCTTC
clone_size: .; j_call: TRBJ1-6; d_call: .; v_call: TRBV5-1; cdr3_aa: CASSRDQSSYNSPLHF; cdr3_nt: TGCGCCAGCAGCCGGGACCAAAGCTCCTATAATTCACCCCTCCACTTT
clone_size: few; j_call: TRBJ1-2; d_call: .; v_call: TRBV5-5; cdr3_aa: CASSVEDYGYTF; cdr3_nt: TGTGCCAGCAGCGTTGAGGACTATGGCTACACCTTC
clone_size: .; j_call: TRBJ2-7; d_call: .; v_call: TRBV20-1; cdr3_aa: CSARVGGYEQYF; cdr3_nt: TGCAGTGCTAGAGTTGGCGGATACGAGCAGTACTTC
clone_size: .; j_call: TRBJ2-7; d_call: TRBD2; v_call: TRBV7-2; cdr3_aa: CASSSPGLAFERYF; cdr3_nt: TGTGCCAGCAGCTCTCCGGGACTAGCATTCGAGCGGTACTTC
clone_size: .; j_call: TRBJ2-5; d_call: TRBD1; v_call: TRBV15; cdr3_aa: CATSRGSNRGPRSETQYF; cdr3_nt: TGTGCCACCAGCAGAGGGTCTAACAGGGGGCCACGGTCGGAGACCCAGTACTTC
clone_size: .; j_call: TRBJ2-7; d_call: TRBD1; v_call: TRBV11-1; cdr3_aa: CASSKGQVGSYEQYF; cdr3_nt: TGTGCCAGCAGCAAAGGACAGGTGGGCTCCTACGAGCAGTACTTC
clone_size: .; j_call: TRBJ2-4; d_call: .; v_call: TRBV7-8; cdr3_aa: CASSSRRSQNIQYF; cdr3_nt: TGTGCCAGCAGTTCTCGGCGGAGCCAAAACATTCAGTACTTC
clone_size: few; j_call: TRBJ2-7; d_call: TRBD2; v_call: TRBV7-2; cdr3_aa: CASSFGRAGAYEQYF; cdr3_nt: TGTGCCAGCAGCTTCGGACGAGCGGGAGCCTACGAGCAGTACTTC
clone_size: .; j_call: TRBJ2-1; d_call: .; v_call: TRBV20-1; cdr3_aa: CSAPDQYNEQFF; cdr3_nt: TGCAGTGCCCCGGACCAGTACAATGAGCAGTTCTTC
clone_size: .; j_call: TRBJ1-2; d_call: .; v_call: TRBV7-6; cdr3_aa: CASSLEPGWAGYTF; cdr3_nt: TGTGCCAGCAGCTTAGAGCCAGGGTGGGCAGGCTACACCTTC
clone_size: few; j_call: TRBJ2-2; d_call: .; v_call: TRBV6-6; cdr3_aa: CASTPSRGTGELFF; cdr3_nt: TGTGCCAGCACCCCATCCCGGGGTACCGGGGAGCTGTTTTTT
clone_size: .; j_call: TRBJ2-1; d_call: TRBD2; v_call: TRBV20-1; cdr3_aa: CSARDQTSGSLDEQFF; cdr3_nt: TGCAGTGCTAGAGATCAAACTAGCGGGAGCCTCGATGAGCAGTTCTTC
clone_size: .; j_call: TRBJ2-5; d_call: TRBD1; v_call: TRBV5-1; cdr3_aa: CASSPLPRQGATETQYF; cdr3_nt: TGCGCCAGCAGCCCTCTTCCTCGACAGGGGGCTACGGAGACCCAGTACTTC
clone_size: .; j_call: TRBJ2-1; d_call: TRBD2; v_call: TRBV20-1; cdr3_aa: CSARDGGRAGNEQFF; cdr3_nt: TGCAGTGCTAGAGATGGGGGGAGGGCCGGAAATGAGCAGTTCTTC
clone_size: .; j_call: TRBJ2-5; d_call: TRBD1; v_call: TRBV24-1; cdr3_aa: CATSDPGTVQETQYF; cdr3_nt: TGTGCCACCAGTGACCCCGGGACAGTGCAAGAGACCCAGTACTTC
clone_size: .; j_call: TRBJ2-1; d_call: .; v_call: TRBV10-3; cdr3_aa: CAIGAGAYEQFF; cdr3_nt: TGTGCCATCGGAGCGGGTGCGTATGAGCAGTTCTTC
clone_size: .; j_call: TRBJ1-2; d_call: TRBD1; v_call: TRBV28; cdr3_aa: CAGSSPGGSNYGYTF; cdr3_nt: TGTGCCGGCAGTTCGCCAGGGGGGTCTAACTATGGCTACACCTTC